This TCR beta chain derives from a study of blood T cell repertoires in COVID-19. Study-level information: The United States, Italy and Spain provided the acute and convalescent COVID-19 samples. T cells, B-cell-depleted T cells, or PBMCs provided the cDNA or gDNA that served as material.

This table comes from immunoSEQ multiplex PCR, and its TCRdb copy is limited to in-frame clones, with some not included. Of over 25,000 clones in the sample, approximately 80% were seen once. In this sample, this clone turned up a few times. The V and J ends lost 10 bases and 3 bases respectively, with 10 bases between them. There are 11 residues in the CDR3. Germline loops: CDR1 MGHDK, CDR2 SYGVNS. The chain links TRBV25-1 to TRBJ2-7; perhaps TRBD1 as D (5 bases). The receptor was isolated from a man older than 75 with acute or convalescent COVID-19. Input material: peripheral blood. The CDR3 nucleotides are TGTGCCACCCAGGACAACTACGAGCAGTACTTC. Translated: CATQDNYEQYF.